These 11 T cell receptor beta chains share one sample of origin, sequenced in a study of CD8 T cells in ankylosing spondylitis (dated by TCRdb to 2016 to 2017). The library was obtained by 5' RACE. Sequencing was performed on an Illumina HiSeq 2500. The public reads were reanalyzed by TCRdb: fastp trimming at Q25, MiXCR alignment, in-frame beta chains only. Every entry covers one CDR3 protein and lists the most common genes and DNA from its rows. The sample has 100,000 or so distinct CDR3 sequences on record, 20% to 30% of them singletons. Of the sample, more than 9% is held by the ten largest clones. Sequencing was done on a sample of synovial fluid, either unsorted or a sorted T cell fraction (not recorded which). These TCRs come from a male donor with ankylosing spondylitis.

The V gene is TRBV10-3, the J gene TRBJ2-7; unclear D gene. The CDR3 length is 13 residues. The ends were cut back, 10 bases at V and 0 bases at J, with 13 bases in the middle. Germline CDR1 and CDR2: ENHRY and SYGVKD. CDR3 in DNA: TGTGCCACCTCCCTGGACGGCTCCTACGAGCAGTACTTC. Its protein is CATSLDGSYEQYF.

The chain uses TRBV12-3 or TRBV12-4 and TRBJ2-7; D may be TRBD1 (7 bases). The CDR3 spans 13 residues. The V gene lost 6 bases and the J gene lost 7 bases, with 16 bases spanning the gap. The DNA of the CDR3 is TGTGCCAGCAGACGCGGGACAGCCAGGGAGCAGTACTTC. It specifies CASRRGTAREQYF.

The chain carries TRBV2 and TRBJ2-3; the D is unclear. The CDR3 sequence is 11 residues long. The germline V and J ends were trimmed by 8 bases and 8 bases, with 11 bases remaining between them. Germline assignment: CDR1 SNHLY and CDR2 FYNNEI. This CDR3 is CASLDVGTQYF. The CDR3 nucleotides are TGTGCCAGCTTGGACGTGGGTACGCAGTATTTT.

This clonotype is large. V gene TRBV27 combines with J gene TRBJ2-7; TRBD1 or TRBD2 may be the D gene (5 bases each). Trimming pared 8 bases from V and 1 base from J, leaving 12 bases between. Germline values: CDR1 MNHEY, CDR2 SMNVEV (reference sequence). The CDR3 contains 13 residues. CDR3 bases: TGTGCCAGCCAAAGTGGGGGATCCTACGAGCAGTACTTC. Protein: CASQSGGSYEQYF.

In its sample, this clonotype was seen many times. CDR3 region: CASSSGWAREAFF. The CDR3 nucleotides are TGTGCCAGCAGTTCGGGATGGGCCCGTGAAGCTTTCTTT. The chain recombines TRBV6-2 or TRBV6-3 with TRBJ1-1, with D unresolved. CDR3 length: 13 residues. The V gene lost 4 bases and the J gene lost 7 bases, with 13 bases spanning the gap. The germline V gene encodes CDR1 MNHEY and CDR2 SVGEGT.

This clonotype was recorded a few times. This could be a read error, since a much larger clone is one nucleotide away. The DNA of the CDR3 is TGTGCCAGCAGTACCGGGGTCAATGAGCAGTTATTC. Residues: CASSTGVNEQLF. This chain links TRBV12-3 or TRBV12-4 with TRBJ2-1, with a tentative D call TRBD2 (5 bases). The CDR3 runs 12 residues.

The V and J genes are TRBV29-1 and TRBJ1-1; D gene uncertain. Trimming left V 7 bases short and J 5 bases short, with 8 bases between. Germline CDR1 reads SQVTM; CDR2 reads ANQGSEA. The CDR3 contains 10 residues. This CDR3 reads CSGGGTEAFF. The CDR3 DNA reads TGCAGCGGGGGTGGGACTGAAGCTTTCTTT.

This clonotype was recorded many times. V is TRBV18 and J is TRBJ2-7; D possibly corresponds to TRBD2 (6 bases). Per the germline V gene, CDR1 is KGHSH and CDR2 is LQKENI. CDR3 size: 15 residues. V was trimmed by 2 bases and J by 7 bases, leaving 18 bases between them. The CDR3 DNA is TGTGCCAGCTCACCAGGGACTCAACTAGAGGGAGAGCAGTACGTC. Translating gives CASSPGTQLEGEQYV.

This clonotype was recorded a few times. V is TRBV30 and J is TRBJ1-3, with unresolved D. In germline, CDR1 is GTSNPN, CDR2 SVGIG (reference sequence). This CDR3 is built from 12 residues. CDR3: CARGFSGNTIYF. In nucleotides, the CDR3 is TGTGCTCGAGGATTCTCTGGAAACACCATATATTTT.

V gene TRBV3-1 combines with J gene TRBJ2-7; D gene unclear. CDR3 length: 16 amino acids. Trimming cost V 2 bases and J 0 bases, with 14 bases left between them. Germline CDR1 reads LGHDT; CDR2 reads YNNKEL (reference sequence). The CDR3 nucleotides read TGTGCCAGCAGCCAATCGTTAGGGATCCTCTCCTACGAGCAGTACTTC. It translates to CASSQSLGILSYEQYF.

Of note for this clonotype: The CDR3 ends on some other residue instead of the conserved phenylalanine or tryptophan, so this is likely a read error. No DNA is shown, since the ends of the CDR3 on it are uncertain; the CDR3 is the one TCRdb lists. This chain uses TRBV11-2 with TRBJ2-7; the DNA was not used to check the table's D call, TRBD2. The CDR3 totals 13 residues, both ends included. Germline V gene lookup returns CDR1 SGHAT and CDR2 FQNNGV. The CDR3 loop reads CASSFGGTLGEQY.